This entry lists 25 T cell receptor beta chains sequenced from one sample in a study of CD8 T cells in Susac syndrome. Reverse transcription of roughly 0.45 to 1 ug RNA used random hexamers. TCRdb re-called the immunoSEQ multiplex PCR reads through MiXCR, storing one row per CDR3 protein. The repertoire consists of 71,000 or so distinct CDR3 sequences, with around 93% occurring once and the leading ten covering about 0.15%. The source material was CD4+ T cells from PBMCs. These receptors were taken from a human donor with Susac syndrome.

This sequence joins TRBV5-1 and TRBJ2-7, with D tentatively TRBD1 or TRBD2 (6 bases each). The germline gives CDR1 SGHRS, CDR2 YFSETQ. The V end lost 5 bases, the J end lost 3 bases, and 15 bases lay between the germline ends. CDR3 length: 14 residues. CDR3: CASSARGLGYEQYF. The CDR3 DNA reads TGCGCCAGCAGTGCCCGGGGGCTCGGCTACGAGCAGTACTTC.

The chain has TRBV28 and TRBJ2-1, with unresolved D. Germline CDR1 is MDHEN and CDR2 is SYDVKM. CDR3 length: 11 amino acids. The V end was cut by 5 bases, the J end by 8 bases, with 7 bases between. Here the CDR3 DNA reads TGTGCCAGCAGTGAAGCCGATGAGCAGTTCTTC. Translated: CASSEADEQFF.

V and J are TRBV2 and TRBJ1-2; weak D call: TRBD1 (6 bases). V was pared by 7 bases and J by 5 bases, with 17 bases between. CDR3 length: 14 residues. Germline CDR1 is SNHLY and CDR2 is FYNNEI. CDR3 nucleotides: TGTGCCAGCATCCCCGGACAGCCGTCGTATGGCTACACCTTC. The encoded protein is CASIPGQPSYGYTF.

The chain has TRBV5-1 and TRBJ2-5; tentative D call: TRBD2 (6 bases). V dropped 0 bases and J dropped 4 bases, with 10 bases sitting between them. Germline lookup yields CDR1 SGHRS and CDR2 YFSETQ. CDR3 length: 14 amino acids. CDR3 DNA sequence: TGCGCCAGCAGCTTGGACGGGGGTGGAGAGACCCAGTACTTC. It is translated as CASSLDGGGETQYF.

V usage is TRBV12-3 or TRBV12-4 and J usage is TRBJ1-1, with TRBD1 matching over 7 bases. The V segment lost 6 bases and the J segment 0 bases; nucleotides outside the gene matches: 10. The length of the CDR3 is 16 residues. The CDR3 DNA sequence: TGTGCCAGCAGGACAAGGGTTACAGGGGTGAACACTGAAGCTTTCTTT. This gives the protein CASRTRVTGVNTEAFF.

The chain has TRBV29-1 and TRBJ2-2; 12 bases fit TRBD2. V lost 6 bases, J lost 4 bases, and 6 bases stayed unmatched. The CDR3 covers 15 residues. CDR1 and CDR2 (germline): SQVTM, ANQGSEA. CDR3 coding DNA: TGCAGCGTCGGGAAACTAGCGGGGGGCACCGGGGAGCTGTTTTTT. Encoded protein: CSVGKLAGGTGELFF.

The chain combines TRBV7-9 with TRBJ1-1; D is uncertain. The CDR3 has 17 amino acids. The germline V gene has CDR1 SEHNR and CDR2 FQNEAQ (reference sequence). V shed 4 bases and J shed 6 bases, with 24 bases lying between them. The CDR3 is CASSSVGGQTLRAEAFF. As DNA, the CDR3 is TGTGCCAGCAGCTCCGTCGGCGGGCAGACCTTACGGGCTGAAGCTTTCTTT.

The rearrangement links TRBV7-9 to TRBJ2-7; D is undetermined. Germline loops: CDR1 SEHNR, CDR2 FQNEAQ (reference sequence). This CDR3 comprises 15 residues. Trimming took 1 base from V and 7 from J, leaving 17 bases between them. Here the CDR3 reads CASSLVPPRGWEQYF. The CDR3, as DNA: TGTGCCAGCAGCTTAGTCCCCCCTCGAGGCTGGGAGCAGTACTTC.

CDR3 sequence (DNA): TGCAGTGCCCCAAAGACTAGCGGGGCAACTAGCACAGATACGCAGTATTTT. Protein product: CSAPKTSGATSTDTQYF. This rearrangement joins TRBV20-1 to TRBJ2-3; the match to TRBD2 covers 11 bases. The CDR3 has 17 residues. The V segment lost 6 bases and the J segment 0 bases; nucleotides outside the gene matches: 11. Germline CDR1 is DFQATT and CDR2 is SNEGSKA (reference sequence).

The chain is built from TRBV6-2 or TRBV6-3 and TRBJ1-5; no reliable D call. CDR3 length: 15 residues. Per germline, CDR1 MNHEY and CDR2 SVGEGT. V lost 0 bases, J lost 5 bases, and 11 bases lay in between. The chain's CDR3 is CASSYSEVTHQPQHF. In nucleotides, the CDR3 is TGTGCCAGCAGTTACTCTGAGGTGACCCATCAGCCCCAGCATTTT.

DNA of the CDR3: TGTGCCAGCAGGGTTCAACAGGGTCCCCTCGATTCACCCCTCCACTTT. Its protein product is CASRVQQGPLDSPLHF. This chain joins TRBV2 and TRBJ1-6; a weak D match, TRBD1 (6 bases). Trimming cost V 6 bases and J 8 bases, with 20 bases left between them. Germline CDR1 SNHLY, CDR2 FYNNEI. The CDR3 contains 16 residues.

The V call is TRBV5-1, the J call TRBJ2-1, with 13 bases identical to TRBD2. J lost 9 bases, V lost 4 bases, and 10 bases had no gene match. This CDR3 is 16 amino acids long. In germline, CDR1 is SGHRS, CDR2 YFSETQ. As DNA, the CDR3 is TGCGCCAGCAGCGGATTGACTAGCGGGGGGCGCAGTGAGCAGTTCTTC. Translating it yields CASSGLTSGGRSEQFF. The variable domain in full, completed from reference TRBV5-1 and TRBJ2-1, reads KAGVTQTPRYLIKTRGQQVTLSCSPISGHRSVSWYQQTPGQGLQFLFEYFSETQRNKGNFPGRFSGRQFSNSRSEMNVSTLELGDSALYLCASSGLTSGGRSEQFFGPGTRLTVL.

The J gene is TRBJ2-5, the V gene TRBV5-1; D not resolved. The CDR3 covers 12 residues. Germline lookup yields CDR1 SGHRS and CDR2 YFSETQ. The V end was cut by 2 bases, the J end by 4 bases, with 6 bases between. CDR3 DNA: TGCGCCAGCAGCTTTGGGTCAGAGACCCAGTACTTC. This sequence encodes CASSFGSETQYF.

The chain combines TRBV7-9 with TRBJ2-7, with 12 bases that match TRBD1. The CDR3 consists of 16 residues. The V gene's germline CDR1 is SEHNR and CDR2 FQNEAQ (reference sequence). The V segment lost 0 bases and the J segment 7 bases; nucleotides outside the gene matches: 7. For the CDR3, the DNA is TGTGCCAGCAGCTTAGCGCCGGGACAGGGGGCCCTGGAGCAGTACTTC. It encodes CASSLAPGQGALEQYF.

Here the CDR3 reads CASSFPRVTGPYEQYF. The CDR3, as DNA: TGTGCCAGCAGCTTCCCGAGGGTTACAGGGCCTTACGAGCAGTACTTC. The V call is TRBV7-2, the J call TRBJ2-7; tentatively, D is TRBD1 (6 bases). Germline values: CDR1 SGHTA, CDR2 FQGNSA. Trimming removed 3 bases at V and 4 bases at J, with 19 bases between. The CDR3 has 16 amino acids.

The chain employs TRBV7-3 and TRBJ2-3; TRBD2 might be the D (7 bases). V lost 5 bases and J lost 4, with 16 bases in between. The germline V gene encodes CDR1 SGHTA and CDR2 FQGTGA. CDR3 length equals 15 residues. Written as DNA, the CDR3 is TGTGCCAGCAGCCCCATAGGGGGGGCATCAGATACGCAGTATTTT. It specifies CASSPIGGASDTQYF.

J is TRBJ2-2 and V is TRBV5-1; D unresolved. CDR1 is SGHRS, CDR2 YFSETQ, per germline. The CDR3 runs 12 residues. Trimming pared 0 bases from V and 7 bases from J, leaving 4 bases between. CDR3: CASSLEVGELFF. CDR3 bases: TGCGCCAGCAGCTTGGAAGTCGGGGAGCTGTTTTTT.

The DNA for the CDR3 is TGTGCCAGCAGTCCCAGCGGGGGCTACGAGCAGTACTTC. This gives the protein CASSPSGGYEQYF. The chain employs TRBV28 and TRBJ2-7; 8 bases line up with TRBD2. CDR3 length: 13 amino acids. The V gene's germline CDR1 is MDHEN and CDR2 SYDVKM. V was pared by 5 bases and J by 3 bases, with 3 bases of the junction left unmatched. The full variable domain, with the rest looked up from reference TRBV28 and TRBJ2-7, is DVKVTQSSRYLVKRTGEKVFLECVQDMDHENMFWYRQDPGLGLRLIYFSYDVKMKEKGDIPEGYSVSREKKERFSLILESASTNQTSMYLCASSPSGGYEQYFGPGTRLTVT.

This chain joins TRBV5-8 and TRBJ2-2; a weak D match, TRBD2 (6 bases). V lost 0 bases, J lost 1 base, and 10 bases lay in between. This CDR3 has 16 amino acids. Germline lookup yields CDR1 SGHTS and CDR2 YDEGEE. This CDR3 is CASSLEVGGNTGELFF. Here the CDR3 DNA reads TGTGCCAGCAGCTTGGAAGTGGGAGGGAACACCGGGGAGCTGTTTTTT.

The chain links TRBV20-1 to TRBJ2-2, with 8 nucleotides matching TRBD2. With 6 bases clipped from V and 6 bases from J, the junction kept 9 bases outside the gene matches. The CDR3 has 14 amino acids. Germline-derived CDR1 and CDR2 are DFQATT and SNEGSKA (reference sequence). CDR3 sequence: CSARRDGRAGELFF. DNA for the CDR3: TGCAGTGCCCGACGGGACGGGAGGGCCGGGGAGCTGTTTTTT.

The chain employs TRBV20-1 and TRBJ1-1; 9 bases match TRBD1. Germline V gene lookup returns CDR1 DFQATT and CDR2 SNEGSKA (reference sequence). This CDR3 has 15 residues. Trimming removed 1 base from V and 6 bases from J; junction bases left unmatched: 9. CDR3 nucleotides: TGCAGTGCTAGAGCCCGAACAGGGGGCCCTTCTGAAGCTTTCTTT. Translation: CSARARTGGPSEAFF.

V gene TRBV7-2 combines with J gene TRBJ2-5; D possibly corresponds to TRBD1 (5 bases). The CDR3 length is 12 residues. In germline, CDR1 is SGHTA, CDR2 FQGNSA. The V end lost 6 bases, the J end lost 5 bases, and 10 bases lay between the germline ends. DNA for the CDR3: TGTGCCAGCAGTCCAGGGTGGGAGACCCAGTACTTC. Its translation: CASSPGWETQYF.

The chain is built from TRBV6-5 and TRBJ2-1; D gene ambiguous. Germline V gene lookup returns CDR1 MNHEY and CDR2 SVGAGI. V shed 2 bases and J shed 7 bases, with 3 bases lying between them. This CDR3 contains 11 residues. This CDR3 is CASSYLNEQFF. As DNA, the CDR3 is TGTGCCAGCAGTTACCTAAATGAGCAGTTCTTC.

This sequence joins TRBV28 and TRBJ2-3, with D uncertain. Trimming took off 6 bases at V and 5 bases at J, with 9 bases between the two ends. CDR1 and CDR2 (germline): MDHEN, SYDVKM. There are 12 residues in the CDR3. The CDR3 DNA reads TGTGCCAGCAGGGCTCAAGGAGATACGCAGTATTTT. It encodes CASRAQGDTQYF.

The genes are TRBV19 and TRBJ1-1; D may be TRBD1 (6 bases). Trimming pared 8 bases from V and 0 bases from J, leaving 19 bases between. The germline gives CDR1 LNHDA, CDR2 SQIVND (reference sequence). The CDR3 extends over 16 amino acids. The DNA for the CDR3 is TGTGCCAGTTCATCGCCAGGGGCCCCCATGAACACTGAAGCTTTCTTT. As protein: CASSSPGAPMNTEAFF.